Listed here are 30 T cell receptor beta chains from one sample, sequenced in a study of blood T cell repertoires in COVID-19. Sequenced by immunoSEQ multiplex PCR; TCRdb stores in-frame clones only, minus some. This sample has around 150,000 clones; around 85% occur once, and the top ten carry about 3%. Sequencing was carried out using peripheral blood. These receptor sequences come from a human donor with acute or convalescent COVID-19. The donor label of this sample is uncertain.

The V call is TRBV9, the J call TRBJ1-1, with 8 nucleotides matching TRBD1. The CDR3 covers 15 residues. From germline, CDR1 is SGDLS and CDR2 YYNGEE. V trimming: 2 bases; J trimming: 2 bases; junction bases outside the gene matches: 5. CDR3 nucleotide sequence: TGTGCCAGCAGCGTTGGGGACAGGTTTAACACTGAAGCTTTCTTT. Its protein is CASSVGDRFNTEAFF.

This clone was counted ten times or more. The chain has TRBV4-2 and TRBJ2-7; a weak D match, TRBD2 (5 bases). Trimming shortened V by 2 bases and J by 2 bases, and 19 bases separated the two germline ends. Germline V lookup: CDR1 LGHNA, CDR2 YNFKEQ. The CDR3 totals 17 residues. The DNA for the CDR3 is TGTGCCAGCAGCCAACGCCCCTTCGGGGATAAAACCTACGAGCAGTACTTC. It encodes CASSQRPFGDKTYEQYF.

The CDR3 here is CASSQRTPGLATGELFF. CDR3 nucleotide sequence: TGTGCCAGCAGCCAACGAACACCGGGACTAGCAACCGGGGAGCTGTTTTTT. The chain is built from TRBV7-2 and TRBJ2-2; the match to TRBD2 covers 9 bases. V gave up 5 bases and J gave up 5 bases; unmatched junction bases: 12. Germline V gene lookup returns CDR1 SGHTA and CDR2 FQGNSA. The length of the CDR3 is 17 residues. Variable domain in full (rest from reference TRBV7-2 and TRBJ2-2): GAGVSQSPSNKVTEKGKDVELRCDPISGHTALYWYRQSLGQGLEFLIYFQGNSAPDKSGLPSDRFSAERTGGSVSTLTIQRTQQEDSAVYLCASSQRTPGLATGELFFGEGSRLTVL.

The CDR3: CASSTAPVGGTEAFF. The CDR3 DNA is TGTGCCAGCAGCACAGCACCGGTGGGAGGCACTGAAGCTTTCTTT. The rearrangement links TRBV7-9 to TRBJ1-1; D is unclear. V lost 5 bases to trimming and J lost 4 bases, with 17 bases between them. The CDR3 loop spans 15 amino acids. Per germline, CDR1 SEHNR and CDR2 FQNEAQ (reference sequence).

This clone appeared once. The V gene is TRBV3-1 (or the pseudogene TRBV3-2), the J gene TRBJ2-1; 14 bases agree with TRBD2. Losses at the gene ends were 4 bases for V and 6 bases for J; bases not matched to a gene: 2. Germline-derived CDR1 and CDR2 are LGHDT and YNNKEL (reference sequence). The CDR3 spans 15 residues. The CDR3 reads CASSPGLAGVNEQFF. The CDR3, as DNA: TGTGCCAGCAGCCCGGGACTAGCGGGGGTCAATGAGCAGTTCTTC.

This chain uses TRBV7-3 with TRBJ1-1; D perhaps matches TRBD1 (6 bases). V lost 5 bases and J lost 1, with 20 bases in between. Germline V gene lookup returns CDR1 SGHTA and CDR2 FQGTGA. The CDR3 consists of 17 residues. CDR3 region: CASSPIGGGVGNTEAFF. The CDR3 DNA follows: TGTGCCAGCAGCCCGATCGGGGGGGGCGTAGGGAACACTGAAGCTTTCTTT.

The chain combines TRBV4-3 with TRBJ2-1, with D possibly matching TRBD2 (7 bases). The CDR3 is 15 amino acids. V lost 4 bases and J lost 8, with 18 bases in between. CDR1 and CDR2 from the germline V gene are LGHNA and YSLEER. The CDR3 bases are TGCGCCAGCAGCCCTTTTGGGGGGGCTCGGGATGAGCAGTTCTTC. It specifies CASSPFGGARDEQFF.

This sequence joins TRBV28 and TRBJ1-6; TRBD1 matches 11 bases. Losses at the gene ends were 5 bases for V and 9 bases for J; bases not matched to a gene: 6. The CDR3 is made up of 15 amino acids. In germline, CDR1 is MDHEN, CDR2 SYDVKM. The DNA of the CDR3 is TGTGCCAGCAGTCCTAGGGACAGGGGGGTTTCACCCCTCCACTTT. Its protein is CASSPRDRGVSPLHF. Drawing the rest from reference TRBV28 and TRBJ1-6, the complete variable domain is DVKVTQSSRYLVKRTGEKVFLECVQDMDHENMFWYRQDPGLGLRLIYFSYDVKMKEKGDIPEGYSVSREKKERFSLILESASTNQTSMYLCASSPRDRGVSPLHFGNGTRLTVT.

V is TRBV28 and J is TRBJ2-1; 9 bases fit TRBD2. Unmatched junction bases numbered 3, after V lost 5 bases and J lost 1 base. This CDR3 comprises 15 residues. Germline V gene sequence: CDR1 MDHEN, CDR2 SYDVKM. The CDR3 DNA reads as TGTGCCAGCAGTCGCGGGGGGGGTTCCTACAATGAGCAGTTCTTC. It is translated as CASSRGGGSYNEQFF.

This clone was observed once. This chain links TRBV9 with TRBJ2-7, with 8 nucleotides matching TRBD2. The V gene end was trimmed by 0 bases and the J gene end by 2 bases; junction bases not matched to a gene: 10. Per the germline V gene, CDR1 is SGDLS and CDR2 is YYNGEE. There are 17 residues in the CDR3. The CDR3 sequence is CASSVDPVGGGTYEQYF. CDR3 nucleotides: TGTGCCAGCAGCGTAGACCCGGTCGGGGGGGGGACCTACGAGCAGTACTTC.

The chain joins TRBV6-1 to TRBJ2-2, with TRBD2 identical over 14 bases. V dropped 3 bases and J dropped 4; count of bases not matched to a gene: 7. CDR3 length equals 18 residues. Per the germline V gene, CDR1 is MNHNS and CDR2 is SASEGT. In DNA, the CDR3 is TGTGCCAGCAGTGATCGACTAGCGGGGGGGAAGAGCACCGGGGAGCTGTTTTTT. Its protein is CASSDRLAGGKSTGELFF.

V gene TRBV5-4 combines with J gene TRBJ1-1; D is possibly TRBD1 (5 bases). Per germline, CDR1 SGHNT and CDR2 YYREEE (reference sequence). Trimming took off 4 bases at V and 1 base at J, with 14 bases between the two ends. This CDR3 comprises 15 residues. The CDR3 loop is CASSGAGGGNTEAFF. CDR3 bases: TGTGCCAGCAGCGGTGCCGGGGGGGGGAACACTGAAGCTTTCTTT.

The chain combines TRBV19 with TRBJ1-2; 9 bases line up with TRBD1. Germline values: CDR1 LNHDA, CDR2 SQIVND (reference sequence). Germline trimming cut 5 bases from V and 2 bases from J; bases unmatched to any gene: 12. The CDR3 has 17 residues. CDR3 protein: CASSVRRDRVLNYGYTF. Here the CDR3 DNA reads TGTGCCAGTAGTGTGCGCCGGGACAGGGTCTTAAACTATGGCTACACCTTC.

This chain links TRBV2 with TRBJ1-2, with TRBD1 matching 7 bases. Per the germline V gene, CDR1 is SNHLY and CDR2 is FYNNEI. The CDR3 contains 15 residues. Trimming at V came to 2 bases and at J to 8 bases, leaving 11 bases not matched to a gene. The CDR3 DNA sequence: TGTGCCAGCAGTGAATCCGGGCTACAGGGGTCCGGCTACACCTTC. This encodes CASSESGLQGSGYTF.

CDR3 sequence (DNA): TGTGCCAGCAGCTTTGACACCAGAGGGTATGGCTACACCTTC. This encodes CASSFDTRGYGYTF. The chain is built from TRBV5-4 and TRBJ1-2; D unresolved. The V end was cut by 2 bases, the J end by 5 bases, with 13 bases between. The CDR3 consists of 14 residues. The V gene's germline CDR1 is SGHNT and CDR2 YYREEE (reference sequence). Full variable domain (outside the CDR3, taken from reference TRBV5-4 and TRBJ1-2): ETGVTQSPTHLIKTRGQQVTLRCSSQSGHNTVSWYQQALGQGPQFIFQYYREEENGRGNFPPRFSGLQFPNYSSELNVNALELDDSALYLCASSFDTRGYGYTFGSGTRLTVV.

The rearrangement links TRBV2 to TRBJ1-1; 7 bases map to TRBD1. Trimming removed 7 bases from V and 3 bases from J; junction bases left unmatched: 11. The CDR3 sequence is 15 residues long. CDR1 is SNHLY and CDR2 is FYNNEI in the germline V gene. CDR3 sequence reads: CASKEQGIRDTEAFF. The CDR3 nucleotides read TGTGCCAGCAAGGAACAGGGGATTCGGGACACTGAAGCTTTCTTT.

The chain has TRBV19 and TRBJ1-5; D not certain. Germline lookup yields CDR1 LNHDA and CDR2 SQIVND (reference sequence). V was shortened by 1 base and J by 2 bases, with 18 bases between the two germline ends. The CDR3 has 18 residues. CDR3 amino acids: CASSIAFGGRTGNQPQHF. CDR3 nucleotides: TGTGCCAGTAGTATAGCTTTTGGCGGAAGAACGGGCAATCAGCCCCAGCATTTT.

The CDR3 reads CASSLLWGGQEEQYF. The CDR3 DNA sequence: TGTGCCAGCAGCTTATTGTGGGGGGGCCAAGAAGAGCAGTACTTC. The chain has TRBV7-3 and TRBJ2-7; TRBD2 might be the D (7 bases). The CDR3 runs to 15 residues. V lost 2 bases and J 7 bases, leaving 18 bases between the germline ends. CDR1 is SGHTA, CDR2 FQGTGA, per germline.

The table lists this clone with a few counts. V is TRBV6-6 and J is TRBJ1-6; possibly TRBD1 for D (6 bases). Germline V gives CDR1 MNHNY, CDR2 SVGAGI (reference sequence). Trimming took off 2 bases at V and 7 bases at J, with 15 bases between the two ends. The CDR3 totals 16 residues. DNA for the CDR3: TGTGCCAGCAGTTACGAGGGGGTAAGGAAGAATTCACCCCTCCACTTT. Its translation is CASSYEGVRKNSPLHF.

Only a few counts were recorded for this clone. V and J are TRBV5-5 and TRBJ2-6, with 7 nucleotides matching TRBD1. The CDR3 spans 16 residues. Looked up from germline, CDR1 is SGHKS and CDR2 is YYEKEE (reference sequence). The V segment lost 4 bases and the J segment 2 bases; nucleotides outside the gene matches: 6. CDR3 protein: CASSGDRAAGANVLTF. The CDR3 coding sequence is TGTGCCAGCAGCGGTGACAGGGCGGCTGGGGCCAACGTCCTGACTTTC.

The chain recombines TRBV6-5 with TRBJ1-5; TRBD1 matches 9 bases. The CDR3 spans 14 residues. CDR1 is MNHEY, CDR2 SVGAGI, per germline. Germline trimming cut 6 bases from V and 4 bases from J; bases unmatched to any gene: 4. Written as DNA, the CDR3 is TGTGCCAGCAGGCTGGGACAGGGAAATCAGCCCCAGCATTTT. Translated: CASRLGQGNQPQHF.

The rearrangement joins TRBV19 to TRBJ1-1; tentatively, D is TRBD1 (5 bases). This CDR3 region has 14 residues. Germline V gene data show CDR1 as LNHDA and CDR2 as SQIVND (reference sequence). The ends were cut back, 4 bases at V and 7 bases at J, with 16 bases in the middle. CDR3 DNA sequence: TGTGCCAGTAGTACTTCGGGGGGGGTTGTTGAAGCTTTCTTT. Translated: CASSTSGGVVEAFF. Combining the CDR3 with reference TRBV19 and TRBJ1-1 gives the whole variable domain DGGITQSPKYLFRKEGQNVTLSCEQNLNHDAMYWYRQDPGQGLRLIYYSQIVNDFQKGDIAEGYSVSREKKESFPLTVTSAQKNPTAFYLCASSTSGGVVEAFFGQGTRLTVV.

The CDR3 here is CASRPWTSGGDTQYF. CDR3 coding DNA: TGTGCCAGTAGGCCCTGGACTAGCGGGGGAGATACGCAGTATTTT. The chain recombines TRBV19 with TRBJ2-3, with TRBD2 matching 13 bases. The CDR3 spans 15 residues. CDR1 and CDR2 from the germline V gene are LNHDA and SQIVND (reference sequence). V dropped 6 bases and J dropped 5; count of bases not matched to a gene: 5.

This clone was counted once. The CDR3 here is CASSTHPRGSRGNQPQHF. CDR3 coding DNA: TGTGCCAGTAGTACCCACCCCAGGGGGAGTAGGGGCAATCAGCCCCAGCATTTT. V gene TRBV19 combines with J gene TRBJ1-5; 7 positions agree with TRBD1. Looked up from germline, CDR1 is LNHDA and CDR2 is SQIVND (reference sequence). The CDR3 has 18 residues. V was clipped by 4 bases and J by 2 bases; unmatched bases: 14.

This chain connects TRBV2 to TRBJ2-1, with a weak D call TRBD2 (5 bases). This CDR3 comprises 11 residues. Germline V gives CDR1 SNHLY, CDR2 FYNNEI. The V end was cut by 3 bases, the J end by 9 bases, with 6 bases between. DNA of the CDR3: TGTGCCAGCAGTGAGGACTTTGAGCAGTTCTTC. This translates into CASSEDFEQFF.

This clone has just one count. The chain joins TRBV14 to TRBJ2-2; D is uncertain. The CDR3 consists of 15 residues. Germline lookup yields CDR1 SGHDN and CDR2 FVKESK. Trimming stripped 4 bases from V and 0 bases from J, with 9 bases between. The DNA of the CDR3 is TGTGCCAGCAGCCCTTGGGCAGCGAACACCGGGGAGCTGTTTTTT. Its protein is CASSPWAANTGELFF.

This clone was observed at least ten times. CDR3 region: CASSLQGTQPQHF. As DNA, the CDR3 is TGCGCCAGCAGCTTGCAGGGAACTCAGCCCCAGCATTTT. The V call is TRBV5-1, the J call TRBJ1-5; D perhaps matches TRBD1 (5 bases). The germline V and J ends were trimmed by 1 base and 6 bases, with 8 bases remaining between them. CDR1 and CDR2 from the germline V gene are SGHRS and YFSETQ. This CDR3 comprises 13 residues.

The V and J genes are TRBV25-1 and TRBJ2-3, with D possibly TRBD2 on 7 matching bases. Trimming pared 8 bases from V and 7 bases from J, leaving 16 bases between. Germline values: CDR1 MGHDK, CDR2 SYGVNS. This CDR3 region has 13 residues. Here the CDR3 reads CASLQGGGYTQYF. DNA for the CDR3: TGTGCCAGCCTTCAGGGCGGGGGCTATACGCAGTATTTT.

The chain recombines TRBV27 with TRBJ2-4; TRBD1 might be the D (5 bases). Trimming took 5 bases from V and 7 from J, leaving 12 bases between them. Germline CDR1 is MNHEY and CDR2 is SMNVEV (reference sequence). The CDR3 extends over 13 amino acids. DNA of the CDR3: TGTGCCAGCAGTCTCCAGGGTACTAACATTCAGTACTTC. This gives the protein CASSLQGTNIQYF.

This clone showed up just a few times. This sequence joins TRBV6-5 and TRBJ1-1; perhaps TRBD1 as D (6 bases). The V end lost 6 bases, the J end lost 6 bases, and 20 bases lay between the germline ends. The germline V gene has CDR1 MNHEY and CDR2 SVGAGI. The CDR3 is made up of 15 amino acids. CDR3 sequence (DNA): TGTGCCAGCAGGACAGGTTCGGGGGGTTATGCTGAAGCTTTCTTT. This translates into CASRTGSGGYAEAFF.